The clone carrying this T cell receptor beta chain was seen many times. As for treatment: PENTA 11 planned treatment interruption arm or continuous ART arm. Samples needed at least 5 million viable cryopreserved PBMCs. The data derive from a study of HIV-infected children after antiretroviral therapy interruption. At the level of the study: In continuous treatment, analyzed samples were from weeks 0, 48 and 150.

A 3' RACE protocol on RNA, with unique molecular identifiers, produced the TCR library. Via MiXCR, TCRdb re-called the 3' RACE reads, giving one row per CDR3 protein. The repertoire holds fewer than 8,000 distinct CDR3 sequences, around a sixth seen once, with roughly 15% in the top ten. This CDR3 has 14 residues. In germline, CDR1 is SGDLS, CDR2 YYNGEE. The ends were cut back, 4 bases at V and 10 bases at J, with 18 bases in the middle. V and J are TRBV9 and TRBJ2-1; TRBD2 might be the D (6 bases). The source material was CD45RO+ CD8+ T cells from PBMCs, pooled from several time points, sampled from a donor given antiretroviral therapy, either interrupted or continuous. Described subset: memory CD8+ CD45RO+ CD45RA- T cells. The TCR originated in a pool of human donors with HIV. CDR3 sequence: CASSPGTGAGEQFF. The DNA for the CDR3 is TGTGCCAGCAGCCCCGGGACTGGCGCGGGGGAGCAGTTCTTC.